This T cell receptor (beta chain) appears in the sequencing data of a study of T-cell memory formation after mild COVID-19. Constant-segment primers and 5'RACE yielded cDNA libraries for TCR alpha and TCR beta, each carrying sample barcodes and UMIs. MiXCR was run by TCRdb on the 5' RACE reads, yielding one entry per CDR3 protein. This table holds approximately 65,000 distinct CDR3 sequences, 9.3% found once. The germline V gene encodes CDR1 LGHNA and CDR2 YSLEER. The CDR3 covers 13 residues. V gave up 0 bases and J gave up 8 bases, with 7 bases separating them. Study results and caveats: Balance between CD4 and CD8 was seen in clones contracting day 15 to 85, and a CD4+ lean was seen in later expanders. A second wave of clones peaked on day 37, and their SARS-CoV-2 specificity went unconfirmed. Pre-infection memory contained some responding clones, which suggested that cross-reactive memory had joined.

With respect to this clonotype: No antigen is known for it.

The TCR originated in a man aged 18-30 years who had mild COVID-19 (a few samples of this study predate the infection). Cell type and time point are not known. The genes are TRBV4-3 and TRBJ1-4; D is ambiguous. Specimen: PBMCs or a T cell subset sorted from them (not recorded which). The CDR3 bases are TGCGCCAGCAGCCAAGAGGCGAACGAAAAACTGTTTTTT. It encodes CASSQEANEKLFF.